This TCR beta chain was recorded in a study of cytomegalovirus exposure and HLA in healthy donors. About this clone itself: Its antigen remains unknown.

The CDR3 spans 20 residues. Study observations and caveats: Most TCR sequences were rare, but some public TCRs occurred in many donors.

Vbeta (60) and Jbeta (13) primers were used in the PCR. Assay: immunoSEQ multiplex PCR; the TCRdb copy retains only in-frame clones and omits some. The table lists about 200,000 clones, roughly four fifths of them singletons, with 6.5% in the top ten. The sample was PBMCs. This rearrangement joins TRBV21-1 to TRBJ2-6; TRBD1, the table's D call, lacks a check against the DNA. TRBV21-1 is reported as a pseudogene. The sequence was collected from a woman between 50 and 59 years old in good health and CMV-seropositive. This CDR3 is CASSKAADSVANSGANVLTF. CDR3 bases: TGTGCCAGCAGCAAAGCGGCGGACAGCGTAGCCAACTCTGGGGCCAACGTCCTGACTTTC.